This entry is about one T cell receptor beta chain. Its antigen target is currently unknown. Base qualities were left out, and no much larger clone turns up one base away. On a MiSeq, deep resolution sequencing aimed for a depth between 1 in 1 million and 1 in 200,000 T cells, with each clonotype covered 10x on average. The immunoSEQ hsTCRB Kit was used to generate TCR beta libraries. Processing in the source paper ran as follows. Data were analyzed with ImmunoSEQ Data Assistant and ImmunoSEQ Analyzer, with V, D and J genes assigned per IMGT definitions. Clonality, with values ranging from 0 to 1, was calculated as one minus the normalized Shannon entropy of productive rearrangement frequencies. Only overrepresented clonotypes making up at least 0.05% of the repertoire of each patient were included in the public clonotype analysis. Roughly 13 age-matched healthy donor repertoires from immuneACCESS were used as controls for clonality. TCRdb holds this immuneACCESS table with in-frame rearrangements only. Some clones are missing; in checked studies, unresolved V genes explain under half, and the rest has no known cause. The V and J calls and clone size were taken over from that table, and D and trimming were inferred from the DNA. Within this sample are some 300,000 clones, with 80% of them counted one time only. The ten largest clones take up 6.5% to 8% of the sample.

The data are from a study of cytotoxic CD8 clonotypes in ibrutinib-treated CLL (dated by TCRdb to the early 2020s). Background for the entire study: In this cohort, around 14 patients were treatment-naive and ten to eleven were relapsed/refractory, while about 18 had unmutated IGHV. Samples at response were collected after a median of around twelve months of treatment, with a range of about 6 to 36 months. On average, each sample had approximately 280,000 productive templates and approximately 89,000 productive rearrangements. Partial responses were observed in approximately 24 patients and complete responses in 2; after a median follow-up of around 68 months, remission was maintained in approximately 14 patients and progression was observed in approximately 12. Longitudinal samples were available for about 30% of the roughly 90 trial participants. Cryopreserved peripheral blood mononuclear cells were collected before treatment, at response, and at either disease progression or sustained remission.

What the work shows at the level of the full study, not this receptor alone: Baseline clonality exceeded that of age-matched healthy donors and correlated strongly with circulating CD8+ T-cell counts. Sustained-remission and progressing patients did not have matched sampling times, and lymph node repertoires were not examined. Public clonotypes were rare and either shrank or stayed stable during treatment, and the rise in clonality at ibrutinib response reflected expansion of private clonotypes. At ibrutinib response clonality went up, during sustained remission it held steady, and at progression it dropped back toward baseline.

Approximately 2 micrograms of genomic DNA were extracted from cryopreserved PBMCs for TCR beta library preparation. Longitudinal blood samples from CLL patients on ibrutinib monotherapy underwent high-throughput TCR beta sequencing. Patients were enrolled in a phase 2 open-label single-center ibrutinib monotherapy trial. Sequencing used PBMCs, obtained before ibrutinib treatment. This sequence was found in a human donor with chronic lymphocytic leukemia.

The DNA sequence reads TGTGCCAGCAGCTTAGAGGCGGATGAGCAGTTCTTC. This is translated as CASSLEADEQFF. The V gene is TRBV7-6 and the J gene is TRBJ2-1, with the D gene call left open. From cysteine to phenylalanine, the CDR3 is 12 amino acids long. The entry retains the CDR3 DNA only, 36 bases that are in frame from base 1. CDR1 and CDR2 (SGHVS, FNYEAQ) derive from the germline V gene. The germline ends are 6 bases apart after V is trimmed by 1 base and J by 8 bases.